Below are 24 T cell receptor beta chains sequenced from a single sample in a study of cytomegalovirus exposure and HLA in healthy donors. PCR was performed using 60 Vbeta and 13 Jbeta primers. Profiled with immunoSEQ multiplex PCR; TCRdb holds only in-frame clones, not every one. The repertoire has some 160,000 clones, roughly four fifths of them found once; the top ten carry 7.5% to 9.5%. The sample comprised PBMCs. These receptors were obtained from a male donor in good health and CMV-seropositive.

Turning to this clone: This CDR3 is also generated by other DNA sequences in the sample. The V gene is TRBV5-1, the J gene TRBJ1-5; D not resolved. From germline, CDR1 is SGHRS and CDR2 YFSETQ. There are 14 residues in the CDR3. The V end was cut by 0 bases, the J end by 2 bases, with 6 bases between. The CDR3 region is CASSLGGGNQPQHF. For the CDR3, the DNA is TGCGCCAGCAGCTTGGGAGGCGGCAATCAGCCCCAGCATTTT.

The CDR3 DNA reads TGTGCCAGCACCTTATATAGGGGTGGGGGACAGGGGTACAATGAGCAGTTCTTC. Translated: CASTLYRGGGQGYNEQFF. The chain employs TRBV27 and TRBJ2-1, with TRBD1 identical over 10 bases. Per the germline V gene, CDR1 is MNHEY and CDR2 is SMNVEV (reference sequence). This CDR3 is 18 amino acids long. Unmatched junction bases numbered 16, after V lost 7 bases and J lost 4 bases.

The chain has TRBV10-3 and TRBJ2-7, with TRBD1 identical over 7 bases. This CDR3 is built from 13 residues. Trimming removed 4 bases from V and 2 bases from J; junction bases left unmatched: 2. Germline V CDR1 and CDR2: ENHRY, SYGVKD. DNA for the CDR3: TGTGCCATCAGTGCAGGGGGAACCTACGAGCAGTACTTC. Protein: CAISAGGTYEQYF.

The chain combines TRBV5-8 with TRBJ2-1; 14 bases are shared with TRBD2. This CDR3 comprises 16 residues. The V gene end was trimmed by 2 bases and the J gene end by 10 bases; junction bases not matched to a gene: 8. Germline V gene sequence: CDR1 SGHTS, CDR2 YDEGEE. For the CDR3, the DNA is TGTGCCAGCAGCTTTCCGGCGACTAGCGGGAGGGGCGAGCAGTTCTTC. It codes for CASSFPATSGRGEQFF.

The chain couples TRBV19 to TRBJ1-1, with 8 bases aligning to TRBD1. In germline, CDR1 is LNHDA, CDR2 SQIVND (reference sequence). This CDR3 is built from 15 residues. Germline trimming cut 11 bases from V and 1 base from J; bases unmatched to any gene: 12. The CDR3 nucleotides are TGTGCCTCCGGTGGGACAGGAACACAGAACACTGAAGCTTTCTTT. Its translation is CASGGTGTQNTEAFF.

This chain joins TRBV7-8 and TRBJ1-1; D is possibly TRBD1 (5 bases). V dropped 5 bases and J dropped 0 bases, with 10 bases sitting between them. Germline lookup yields CDR1 SGHVS and CDR2 FQNEAQ. CDR3 size: 14 residues. The CDR3 sequence: CASSATDMNTEAFF. In nucleotides, the CDR3 is TGTGCCAGCAGCGCGACAGATATGAACACTGAAGCTTTCTTT. The full variable domain, in which reference TRBV7-8 and TRBJ1-1 provide the parts outside the CDR3, is GAGVSQSPRYKVAKRGQDVALRCDPISGHVSLFWYQQALGQGPEFLTYFQNEAQLDKSGLPSDRFFAERPEGSVSTLKIQRTQQEDSAVYLCASSATDMNTEAFFGQGTRLTVV.

A few counts support this clone. The chain combines TRBV28 with TRBJ2-7; TRBD2 aligns across 8 bases. The CDR3 contains 14 residues. Germline assignment: CDR1 MDHEN and CDR2 SYDVKM. With 8 bases clipped from V and 4 bases from J, the junction kept 10 bases outside the gene matches. CDR3 DNA sequence: TGTGCCAGCCTCTCCGGGACTAGATCTTACGAGCAGTACTTC. Amino acid sequence: CASLSGTRSYEQYF.

This clone was detected only a few times. This rearrangement joins TRBV4-1 to TRBJ2-3; the D gene is possibly TRBD2 (7 bases). This CDR3 has 16 residues. Germline CDR1 is MGHRA and CDR2 is YSYEKL. The V end lost 0 bases, the J end lost 4 bases, and 14 bases lay between the germline ends. CDR3 sequence reads: CASSQEGGGRADTQYF. The CDR3 coding sequence is TGCGCCAGCAGCCAAGAAGGGGGGGGGCGGGCAGATACGCAGTATTTT.

The chain carries TRBV19 and TRBJ2-3; 8 bases line up with TRBD1. V lost 3 bases, J lost 0 bases, and 8 bases stayed unmatched. The CDR3 runs 17 residues. CDR1 LNHDA and CDR2 SQIVND come from the germline V gene (reference sequence). The CDR3 DNA reads TGTGCCAGTAGTATCGGGGCGAACAGGGGGAGCACAGATACGCAGTATTTT. It specifies CASSIGANRGSTDTQYF. Full variable domain (rest looked up from reference TRBV19 and TRBJ2-3): DGGITQSPKYLFRKEGQNVTLSCEQNLNHDAMYWYRQDPGQGLRLIYYSQIVNDFQKGDIAEGYSVSREKKESFPLTVTSAQKNPTAFYLCASSIGANRGSTDTQYFGPGTRLTVL.

The genes are TRBV27 and TRBJ2-1; D is possibly TRBD2 (6 bases). V dropped 6 bases and J dropped 1 base, with 10 bases sitting between them. This CDR3 is built from 14 residues. Germline V gene sequence: CDR1 MNHEY, CDR2 SMNVEV (reference sequence). The CDR3 is CASRGGTSYNEQFF. The CDR3 bases are TGTGCCAGCAGGGGCGGGACTTCCTACAATGAGCAGTTCTTC.

The chain couples TRBV30 to TRBJ1-2; the D gene is possibly TRBD1 (5 bases). CDR1 is GTSNPN and CDR2 is SVGIG in the germline V gene (reference sequence). The CDR3 consists of 11 residues. The CDR3 loop is CAGEGALGYTF. DNA for the CDR3: TGTGCTGGAGAAGGGGCGCTCGGCTACACCTTC.

In this sample, this clone turned up a few times. The gene calls are TRBV10-1 and TRBJ2-2; D ambiguous. V lost 3 bases, J lost 6 bases, and 8 bases lay in between. The CDR3 runs to 13 residues. In germline, CDR1 is WNHNN, CDR2 SYGVQD (reference sequence). CDR3 amino acids: CASSDLVSGELFF. CDR3 nucleotides: TGCGCCAGCAGTGACCTAGTGTCCGGGGAGCTGTTTTTT.

The count of this clone is one. V is TRBV4-1 and J is TRBJ1-4; D is uncertain. The CDR3 runs to 16 residues. V lost 1 base to trimming and J lost 8 bases, with 17 bases between them. Per the germline V gene, CDR1 is MGHRA and CDR2 is YSYEKL. CDR3 nucleotides: TGCGCCAGCAGCCAAGTGGAGGGTAACGTACCCGAAAAACTGTTTTTT. Amino acids: CASSQVEGNVPEKLFF.

This chain uses TRBV30 with TRBJ2-5, with D perhaps TRBD2 (6 bases). Germline CDR1 reads GTSNPN; CDR2 reads SVGIG (reference sequence). The CDR3 is 15 amino acids. Trimming took 0 bases from V and 5 from J, leaving 16 bases between them. The CDR3 loop is CAWSVGAGLDETQYF. CDR3 bases: TGTGCCTGGAGTGTAGGGGCGGGACTGGACGAGACCCAGTACTTC.

The chain couples TRBV5-1 to TRBJ1-1, with D possibly matching TRBD1 (5 bases). Trimming took 4 bases from V and 5 from J, leaving 15 bases between them. In germline, CDR1 is SGHRS, CDR2 YFSETQ. The CDR3 has 14 residues. The CDR3 is CASSQGSVGTEAFF. CDR3 nucleotides: TGCGCCAGCAGCCAGGGTTCCGTAGGTACTGAAGCTTTCTTT. The full variable domain, its missing parts supplied by reference TRBV5-1 and TRBJ1-1, is KAGVTQTPRYLIKTRGQQVTLSCSPISGHRSVSWYQQTPGQGLQFLFEYFSETQRNKGNFPGRFSGRQFSNSRSEMNVSTLELGDSALYLCASSQGSVGTEAFFGQGTRLTVV.

The chain joins TRBV5-6 to TRBJ1-1; tentatively, D is TRBD1 (6 bases). V was trimmed by 0 bases and J by 4 bases, leaving 13 bases between them. Germline V gene data show CDR1 as SGHDT and CDR2 as YYEEEE. The CDR3 length is 15 residues. The CDR3 DNA reads TGTGCCAGCAGCTTGGGCCAACAGGGAGTCACTGAAGCTTTCTTT. Translated, it gives CASSLGQQGVTEAFF.

The count of this clone is one. This chain links TRBV11-2 with TRBJ2-7, with TRBD1 matching over 7 bases. The CDR3 has 13 residues. The V gene end was trimmed by 5 bases and the J gene end by 3 bases; junction bases not matched to a gene: 4. CDR1 and CDR2 from the germline V gene are SGHAT and FQNNGV. The CDR3, as DNA: TGTGCCAGCAGCGGGGACAGCAACTACGAGCAGTACTTC. Translation gives CASSGDSNYEQYF.

This sequence joins TRBV5-1 and TRBJ2-1; 14 bases fit TRBD2. From germline, CDR1 is SGHRS and CDR2 YFSETQ. The CDR3 runs to 17 residues. Germline trimming cut 4 bases from V and 10 bases from J; bases unmatched to any gene: 13. CDR3 sequence (DNA): TGCGCCAGCAGCCCGGGACTAGCGGGGGTCCCGCTCAGAGAGCAGTTCTTC. This codes for CASSPGLAGVPLREQFF.

This clone turned up a few times. This chain links TRBV4-1 with TRBJ1-1, with 8 positions matching TRBD1. The CDR3 loop spans 20 amino acids. Germline V lookup: CDR1 MGHRA, CDR2 YSYEKL. With V trimmed by 3 bases and J by 1 base, 19 bases remained unmatched. Here the CDR3 reads CASSQRGQGILRIGNTEAFF. CDR3 DNA: TGCGCCAGCAGCCAGCGCGGACAGGGAATTTTGCGAATCGGGAACACTGAAGCTTTCTTT.

This chain links TRBV19 with TRBJ2-2, with TRBD1 matching over 8 bases. V lost 7 bases and J lost 7; bases outside the gene matches: 8. CDR1 LNHDA and CDR2 SQIVND come from the germline V gene (reference sequence). The CDR3 runs to 14 residues. The CDR3 region has the DNA TGTGCCAGTATGCCGACAGGGGACGTCGGGGAGCTGTTTTTT. It is translated as CASMPTGDVGELFF.

The chain links TRBV19 to TRBJ2-7, with a possible D match to TRBD2 (5 bases). V lost 6 bases and J 4 bases, leaving 10 bases between the germline ends. This CDR3 has 12 amino acids. The V gene's germline CDR1 is LNHDA and CDR2 SQIVND (reference sequence). The CDR3 DNA reads TGTGCCAGTAGCACCTCGGGATACGAGCAGTACTTC. This sequence encodes CASSTSGYEQYF.

This clone was seen a handful of times. This chain uses TRBV27 with TRBJ2-5; D uncertain. The CDR3 is 12 amino acids. Germline V lookup: CDR1 MNHEY, CDR2 SMNVEV (reference sequence). V lost 6 bases to trimming and J lost 0 bases, with 5 bases between them. CDR3 loop: CASSSHQETQYF. In nucleotides, the CDR3 is TGTGCCAGCAGCTCCCACCAAGAGACCCAGTACTTC.

The V gene is TRBV6-4, the J gene TRBJ2-3; 7 bases match TRBD2. The CDR3 loop spans 15 amino acids. Germline V lookup: CDR1 MRHNA, CDR2 SNTAGT. Unmatched junction bases numbered 12, after V lost 4 bases and J lost 8 bases. The CDR3 protein is CASSVSAAGQGTQYF. The CDR3 DNA is TGTGCCAGCAGTGTCTCAGCAGCGGGGCAGGGTACGCAGTATTTT.

The chain is built from TRBV27 and TRBJ2-1; possibly TRBD1 for D (5 bases). The CDR3 extends over 16 amino acids. Germline loops: CDR1 MNHEY, CDR2 SMNVEV (reference sequence). V lost 6 bases and J lost 2, with 17 bases in between. This CDR3 is CASRLGVSSTYNEQFF. DNA for the CDR3: TGTGCCAGCAGGCTAGGGGTCTCGTCTACCTACAATGAGCAGTTCTTC.